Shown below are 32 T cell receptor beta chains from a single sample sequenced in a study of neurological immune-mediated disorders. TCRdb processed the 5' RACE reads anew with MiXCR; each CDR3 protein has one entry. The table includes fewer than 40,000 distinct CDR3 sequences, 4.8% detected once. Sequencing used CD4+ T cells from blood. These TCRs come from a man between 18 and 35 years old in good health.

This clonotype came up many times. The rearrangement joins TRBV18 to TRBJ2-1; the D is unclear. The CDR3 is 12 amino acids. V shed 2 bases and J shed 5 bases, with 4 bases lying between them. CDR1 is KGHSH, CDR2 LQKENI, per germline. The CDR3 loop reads CASSPEHNEQFF. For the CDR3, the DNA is TGTGCCAGCTCACCAGAGCACAATGAGCAGTTCTTC.

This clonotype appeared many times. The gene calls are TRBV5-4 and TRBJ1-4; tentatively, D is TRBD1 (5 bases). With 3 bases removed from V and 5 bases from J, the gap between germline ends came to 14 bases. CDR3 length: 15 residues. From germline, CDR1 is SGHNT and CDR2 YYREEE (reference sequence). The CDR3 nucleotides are TGTGCCAGCAGCTCCGGGACGGTTAAAAATGAAAAACTGTTTTTT. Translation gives CASSSGTVKNEKLFF.

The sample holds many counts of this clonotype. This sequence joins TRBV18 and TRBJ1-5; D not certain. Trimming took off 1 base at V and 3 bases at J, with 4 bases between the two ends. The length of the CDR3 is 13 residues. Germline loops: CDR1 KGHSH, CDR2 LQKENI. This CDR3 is CASSPQANQPQHF. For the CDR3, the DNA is TGTGCCAGCTCACCACAAGCCAATCAGCCCCAGCATTTT.

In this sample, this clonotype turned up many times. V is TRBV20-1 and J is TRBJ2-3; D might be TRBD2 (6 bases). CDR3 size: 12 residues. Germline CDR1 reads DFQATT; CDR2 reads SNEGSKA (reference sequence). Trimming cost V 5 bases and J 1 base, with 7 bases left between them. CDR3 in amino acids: CSAGGGTDTQYF. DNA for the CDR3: TGCAGTGCTGGCGGGGGCACAGATACGCAGTATTTT.

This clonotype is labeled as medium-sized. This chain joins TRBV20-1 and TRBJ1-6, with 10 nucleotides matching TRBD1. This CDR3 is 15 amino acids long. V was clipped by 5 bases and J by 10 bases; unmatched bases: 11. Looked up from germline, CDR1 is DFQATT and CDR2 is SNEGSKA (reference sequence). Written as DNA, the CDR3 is TGCAGTGCTTCCCGACCGGGACAGGGGAAATCACCCCTCCACTTT. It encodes CSASRPGQGKSPLHF.

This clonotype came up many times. The CDR3 loop is CSGGALNTEAFF. Here the CDR3 DNA reads TGCAGTGGAGGGGCTTTGAACACTGAAGCTTTCTTT. The rearrangement joins TRBV20-1 to TRBJ1-1; tentatively, D is TRBD1 (5 bases). With 7 bases removed from V and 0 bases from J, the gap between germline ends came to 9 bases. CDR1 DFQATT and CDR2 SNEGSKA come from the germline V gene (reference sequence). CDR3 length: 12 residues.

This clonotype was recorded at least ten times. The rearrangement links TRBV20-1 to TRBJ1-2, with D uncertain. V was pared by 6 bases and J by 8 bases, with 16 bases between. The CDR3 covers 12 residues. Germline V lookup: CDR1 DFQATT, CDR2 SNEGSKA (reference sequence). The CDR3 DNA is TGCAGTGCCCCTTTGCGAGGGTCGGGCTACACCTTC. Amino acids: CSAPLRGSGYTF.

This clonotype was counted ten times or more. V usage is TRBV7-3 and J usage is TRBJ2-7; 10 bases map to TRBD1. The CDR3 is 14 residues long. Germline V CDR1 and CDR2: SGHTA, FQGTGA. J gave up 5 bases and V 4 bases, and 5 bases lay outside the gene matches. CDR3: CASSSTGTGDEQYF. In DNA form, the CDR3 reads TGTGCCAGCAGCTCCACCGGGACAGGGGACGAGCAGTACTTC.

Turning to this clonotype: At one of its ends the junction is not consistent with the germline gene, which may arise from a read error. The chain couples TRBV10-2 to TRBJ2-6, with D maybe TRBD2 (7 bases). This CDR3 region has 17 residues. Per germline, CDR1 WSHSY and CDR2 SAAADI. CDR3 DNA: TGTGCCATCCAGTGGGACTCGGGGGGCTCTGGGGCCAACATCCTGACTTTC. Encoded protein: CAIQWDSGGSGANILTF.

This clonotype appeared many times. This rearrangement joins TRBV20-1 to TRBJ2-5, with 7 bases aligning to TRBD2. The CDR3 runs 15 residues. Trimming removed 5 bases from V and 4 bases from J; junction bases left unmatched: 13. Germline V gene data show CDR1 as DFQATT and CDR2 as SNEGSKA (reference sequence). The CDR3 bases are TGCAGTGCTGAGAGGGGAGGGGCGGGGATAGAGACCCAGTACTTC. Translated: CSAERGGAGIETQYF.

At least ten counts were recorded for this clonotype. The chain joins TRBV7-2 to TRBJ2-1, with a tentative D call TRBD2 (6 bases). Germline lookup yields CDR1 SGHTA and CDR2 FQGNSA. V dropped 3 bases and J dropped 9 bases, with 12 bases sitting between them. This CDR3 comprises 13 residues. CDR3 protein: CASSFIGDSEQFF. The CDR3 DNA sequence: TGTGCCAGCAGCTTTATCGGGGACTCTGAGCAGTTCTTC.

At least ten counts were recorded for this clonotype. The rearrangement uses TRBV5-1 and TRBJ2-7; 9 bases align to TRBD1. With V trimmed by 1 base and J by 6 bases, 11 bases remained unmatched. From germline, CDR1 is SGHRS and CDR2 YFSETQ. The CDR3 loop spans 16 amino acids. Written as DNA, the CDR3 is TGCGCCAGCAGCTTGATAGTCTCGGGACAGGGAGGCGAGCAGTACTTC. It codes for CASSLIVSGQGGEQYF. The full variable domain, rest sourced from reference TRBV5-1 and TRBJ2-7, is KAGVTQTPRYLIKTRGQQVTLSCSPISGHRSVSWYQQTPGQGLQFLFEYFSETQRNKGNFPGRFSGRQFSNSRSEMNVSTLELGDSALYLCASSLIVSGQGGEQYFGPGTRLTVT.

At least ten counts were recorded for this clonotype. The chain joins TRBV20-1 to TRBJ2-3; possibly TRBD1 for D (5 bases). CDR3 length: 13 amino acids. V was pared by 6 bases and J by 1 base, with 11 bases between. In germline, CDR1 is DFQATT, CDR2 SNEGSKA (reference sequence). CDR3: CSAPRGGTDTQYF. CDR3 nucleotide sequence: TGCAGTGCCCCTAGGGGTGGCACAGATACGCAGTATTTT.

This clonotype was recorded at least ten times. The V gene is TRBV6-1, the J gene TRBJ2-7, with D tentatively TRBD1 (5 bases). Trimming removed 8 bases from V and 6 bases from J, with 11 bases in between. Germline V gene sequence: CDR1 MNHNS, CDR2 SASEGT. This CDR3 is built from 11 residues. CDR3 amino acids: CASWTSAEQYF. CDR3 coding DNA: TGTGCCAGCTGGACATCAGCCGAGCAGTACTTC.

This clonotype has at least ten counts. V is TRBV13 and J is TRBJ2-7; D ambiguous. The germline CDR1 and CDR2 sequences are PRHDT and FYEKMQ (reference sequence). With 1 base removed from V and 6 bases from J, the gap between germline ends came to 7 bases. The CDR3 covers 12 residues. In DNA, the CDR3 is TGTGCCAGCAGCTTAGCCTCAGGCGAGCAGTACTTC. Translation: CASSLASGEQYF. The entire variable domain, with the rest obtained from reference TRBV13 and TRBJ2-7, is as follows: AAGVIQSPRHLIKEKRETATLKCYPIPRHDTVYWYQQGPGQDPQFLISFYEKMQSDKGSIPDRFSAQQFSDYHSELNMSSLELGDSALYFCASSLASGEQYFGPGTRLTVT.

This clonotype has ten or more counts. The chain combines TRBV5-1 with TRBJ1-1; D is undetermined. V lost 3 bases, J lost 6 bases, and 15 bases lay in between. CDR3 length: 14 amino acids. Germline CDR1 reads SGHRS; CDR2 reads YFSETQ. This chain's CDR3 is CASSYVGSLAEAFF. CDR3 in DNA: TGCGCCAGCAGCTACGTTGGCAGTCTGGCTGAAGCTTTCTTT.

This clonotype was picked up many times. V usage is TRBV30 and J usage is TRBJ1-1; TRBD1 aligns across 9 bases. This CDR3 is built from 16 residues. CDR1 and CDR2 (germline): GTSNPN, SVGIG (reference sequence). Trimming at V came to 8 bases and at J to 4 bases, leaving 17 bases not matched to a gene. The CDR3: CAGRRDRVLVGTEAFF. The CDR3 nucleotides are TGTGCCGGCCGCCGGGACAGGGTTTTGGTTGGCACTGAAGCTTTCTTT. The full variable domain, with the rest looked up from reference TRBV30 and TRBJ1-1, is SQTIHQWPATLVQPVGSPLSLECTVEGTSNPNLYWYRQAAGRGLQLLFYSVGIGQISSEVPQNLSASRPQDRQFILSSKKLLLSDSGFYLCAGRRDRVLVGTEAFFGQGTRLTVV.

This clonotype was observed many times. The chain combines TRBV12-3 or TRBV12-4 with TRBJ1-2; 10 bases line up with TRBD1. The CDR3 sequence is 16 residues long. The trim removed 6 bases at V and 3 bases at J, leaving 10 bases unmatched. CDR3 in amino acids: CASSKTGGVGDYGYTF. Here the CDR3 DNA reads TGTGCCAGCAGCAAGACAGGGGGCGTCGGTGACTATGGCTACACCTTC.

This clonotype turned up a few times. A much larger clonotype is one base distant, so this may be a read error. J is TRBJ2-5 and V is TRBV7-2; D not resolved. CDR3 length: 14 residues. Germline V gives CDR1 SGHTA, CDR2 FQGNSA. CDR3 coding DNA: TGTGTCAGCAGCTTACATGGCCACCAAGAGACCCAGTACTTC. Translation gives CVSSLHGHQETQYF. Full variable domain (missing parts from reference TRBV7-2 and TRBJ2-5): GAGVSQSPSNKVTEKGKDVELRCDPISGHTALYWYRQSLGQGLEFLIYFQGNSAPDKSGLPSDRFSAERTGGSVSTLTIQRTQQEDSAVYLCVSSLHGHQETQYFGPGTRLLVL.

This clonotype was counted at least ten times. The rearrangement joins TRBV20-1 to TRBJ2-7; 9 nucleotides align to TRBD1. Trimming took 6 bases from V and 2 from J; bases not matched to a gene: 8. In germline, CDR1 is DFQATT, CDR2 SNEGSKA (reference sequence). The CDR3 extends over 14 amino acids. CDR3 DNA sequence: TGCAGTGCCTCACGGACAGGGGCCCCCTACGAGCAGTACTTC. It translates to CSASRTGAPYEQYF.

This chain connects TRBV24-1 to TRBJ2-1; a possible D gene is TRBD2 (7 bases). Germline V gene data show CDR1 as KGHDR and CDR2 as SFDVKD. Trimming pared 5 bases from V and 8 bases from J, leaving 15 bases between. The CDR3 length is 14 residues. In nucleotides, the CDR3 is TGTGCCACCAGTGCCCTGGGGGGGGGCGATGAGCAGTTCTTC. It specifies CATSALGGGDEQFF.

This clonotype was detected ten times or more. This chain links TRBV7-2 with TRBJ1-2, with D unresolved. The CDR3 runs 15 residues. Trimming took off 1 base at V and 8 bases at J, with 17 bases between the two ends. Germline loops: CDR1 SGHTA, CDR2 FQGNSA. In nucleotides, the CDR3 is TGTGCCAGCAGCTTAGACAGCGGCCTCTATGGGGGCTACACCTTC. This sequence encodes CASSLDSGLYGGYTF.

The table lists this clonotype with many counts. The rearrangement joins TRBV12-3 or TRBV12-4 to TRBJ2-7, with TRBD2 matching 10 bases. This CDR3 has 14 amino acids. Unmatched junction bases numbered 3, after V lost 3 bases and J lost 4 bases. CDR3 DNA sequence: TGTGCCAGCAGTTTTCAGCGGGGGGGGTACGAGCAGTACTTC. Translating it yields CASSFQRGGYEQYF.

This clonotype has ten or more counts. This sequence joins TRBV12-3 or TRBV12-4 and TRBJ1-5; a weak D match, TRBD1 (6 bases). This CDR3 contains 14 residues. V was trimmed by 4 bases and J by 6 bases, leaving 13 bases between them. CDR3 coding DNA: TGTGCCAGCAGTTCTGCCGGGGGCGGTCAGCCCCAGCATTTT. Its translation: CASSSAGGGQPQHF.

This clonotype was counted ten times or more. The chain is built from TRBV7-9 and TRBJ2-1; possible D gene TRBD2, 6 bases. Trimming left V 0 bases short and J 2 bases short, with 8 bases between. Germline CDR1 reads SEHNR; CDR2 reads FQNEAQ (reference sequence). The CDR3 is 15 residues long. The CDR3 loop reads CASSLAGTPYNEQFF. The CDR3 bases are TGTGCCAGCAGCTTAGCCGGGACTCCCTACAATGAGCAGTTCTTC.

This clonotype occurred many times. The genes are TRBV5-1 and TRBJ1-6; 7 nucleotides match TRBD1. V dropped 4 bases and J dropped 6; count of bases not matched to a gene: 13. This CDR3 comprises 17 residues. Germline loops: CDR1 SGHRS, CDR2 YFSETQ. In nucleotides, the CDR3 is TGCGCCAGCAGCCCACAGACAGGGATCTCGGGTAATTCACCCCTCCACTTT. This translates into CASSPQTGISGNSPLHF.

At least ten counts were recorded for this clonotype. Written as DNA, the CDR3 is TGTGCCAGCAGTTACCGTAGTCCCAACTATGGCTACACCTTC. It specifies CASSYRSPNYGYTF. This chain joins TRBV6-5 and TRBJ1-2; no definite D call. V was cut by 2 bases and J by 2 bases, with 9 bases left in between. The germline V gene has CDR1 MNHEY and CDR2 SVGAGI. The CDR3 consists of 14 residues.

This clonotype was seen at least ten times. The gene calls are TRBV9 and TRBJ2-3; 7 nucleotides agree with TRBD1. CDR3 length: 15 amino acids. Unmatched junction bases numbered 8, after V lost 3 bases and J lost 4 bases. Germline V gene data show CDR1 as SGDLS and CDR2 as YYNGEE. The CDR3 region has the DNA TGTGCCAGCAGCGGAGGACAGGCCCCGCCAGATACGCAGTATTTT. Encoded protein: CASSGGQAPPDTQYF.

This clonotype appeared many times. The CDR3 nucleotides read TGTGCCAGCAGTGCCCGGACTAGCGGGCCTGAGCAGTTCTTC. It yields the protein CASSARTSGPEQFF. The chain links TRBV7-9 to TRBJ2-1; 11 bases align to TRBD2. The CDR3 loop spans 14 amino acids. V gave up 6 bases and J gave up 9 bases; unmatched junction bases: 7. Germline CDR1 SEHNR, CDR2 FQNEAQ (reference sequence). Supplemented by reference TRBV7-9 and TRBJ2-1, the full variable domain reads DTGVSQNPRHKITKRGQNVTFRCDPISEHNRLYWYRQTLGQGPEFLTYFQNEAQLEKSRLLSDRFSAERPKGSFSTLEIQRTEQGDSAMYLCASSARTSGPEQFFGPGTRLTVL.

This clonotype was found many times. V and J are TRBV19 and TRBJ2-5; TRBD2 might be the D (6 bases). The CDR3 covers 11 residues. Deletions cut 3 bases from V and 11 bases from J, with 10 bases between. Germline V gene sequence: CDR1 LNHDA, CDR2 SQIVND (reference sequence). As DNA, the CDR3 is TGTGCCAGTAGTATCGGAGGGGTTCAGTACTTC. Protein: CASSIGGVQYF.

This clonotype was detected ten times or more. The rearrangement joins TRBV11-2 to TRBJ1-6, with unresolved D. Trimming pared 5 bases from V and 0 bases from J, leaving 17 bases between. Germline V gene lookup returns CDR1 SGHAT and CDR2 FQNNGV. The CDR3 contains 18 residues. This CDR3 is CASSPQDGSSSYNSPLHF. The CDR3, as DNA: TGTGCCAGCAGCCCCCAGGACGGCTCGAGCTCCTATAATTCACCCCTCCACTTT. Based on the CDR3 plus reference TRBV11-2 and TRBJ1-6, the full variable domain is EAGVAQSPRYKIIEKRQSVAFWCNPISGHATLYWYQQILGQGPKLLIQFQNNGVVDDSQLPKDRFSAERLKGVDSTLKIQPAKLEDSAVYLCASSPQDGSSSYNSPLHFGNGTRLTVT.

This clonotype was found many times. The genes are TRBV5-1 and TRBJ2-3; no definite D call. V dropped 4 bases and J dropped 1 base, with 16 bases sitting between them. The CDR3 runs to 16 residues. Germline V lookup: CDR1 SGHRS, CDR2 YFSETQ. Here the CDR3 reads CASSLGSAVRTDTQYF. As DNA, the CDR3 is TGCGCCAGCAGCCTAGGATCGGCAGTCCGCACAGATACGCAGTATTTT.